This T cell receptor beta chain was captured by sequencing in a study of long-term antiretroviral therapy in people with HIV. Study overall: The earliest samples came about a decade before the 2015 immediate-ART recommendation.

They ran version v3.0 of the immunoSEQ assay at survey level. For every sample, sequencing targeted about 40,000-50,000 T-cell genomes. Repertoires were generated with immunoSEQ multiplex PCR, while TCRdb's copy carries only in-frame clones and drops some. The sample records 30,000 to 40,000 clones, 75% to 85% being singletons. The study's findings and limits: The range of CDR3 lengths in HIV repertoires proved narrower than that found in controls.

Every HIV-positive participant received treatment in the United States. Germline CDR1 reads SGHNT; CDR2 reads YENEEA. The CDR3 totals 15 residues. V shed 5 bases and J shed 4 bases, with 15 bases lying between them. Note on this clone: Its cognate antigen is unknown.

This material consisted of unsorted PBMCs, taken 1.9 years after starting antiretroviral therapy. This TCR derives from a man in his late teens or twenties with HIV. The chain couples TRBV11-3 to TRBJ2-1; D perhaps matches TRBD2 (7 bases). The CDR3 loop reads CASSQGGAGYNEQFF. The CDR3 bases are TGTGCCAGCAGCCAAGGGGGGGCTGGATACAATGAGCAGTTCTTC.